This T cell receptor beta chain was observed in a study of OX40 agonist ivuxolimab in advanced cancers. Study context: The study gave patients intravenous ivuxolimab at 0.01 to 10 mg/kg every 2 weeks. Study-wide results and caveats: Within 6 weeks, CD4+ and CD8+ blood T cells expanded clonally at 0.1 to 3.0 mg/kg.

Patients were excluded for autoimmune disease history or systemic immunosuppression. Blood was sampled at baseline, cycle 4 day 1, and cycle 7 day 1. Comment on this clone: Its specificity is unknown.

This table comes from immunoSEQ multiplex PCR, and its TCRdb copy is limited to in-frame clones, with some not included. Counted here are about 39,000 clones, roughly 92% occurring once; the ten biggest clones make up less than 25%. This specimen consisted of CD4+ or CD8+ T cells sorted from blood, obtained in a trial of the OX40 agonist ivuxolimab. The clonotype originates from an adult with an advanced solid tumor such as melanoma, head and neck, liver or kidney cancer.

CDR3 residues: CASSLGSSLPLYREQYF. The CDR3 coding sequence is TGTGCCAGCAGCTTAGGGTCATCCCTACCACTTTACAGGGAGCAGTACTTC. This chain connects TRBV7-2 to TRBJ2-7, with a tentative D call TRBD1 (5 bases). From germline, CDR1 is SGHTA and CDR2 FQGNSA. V shed 1 base and J shed 7 bases, with 23 bases lying between them. CDR3 size: 17 residues.